What follows is one T cell receptor beta chain and its context. These data originate in a study of blood T cell repertoires in COVID-19. Across the study: The study drew acute and convalescent COVID-19 samples from the United States, Italy and Spain. In each case, the material was cDNA or gDNA derived from T cells, B-cell-depleted T cells, or PBMCs.

Original handling: Amplification of reference gene primers was used by the study to estimate nucleated cell counts. TCRdb keeps only in-frame clones here, not all; method: immunoSEQ multiplex PCR. The V and J calls and the clone size are those of that table, but D and trimming were determined from the DNA. The sample lists some 35,000 clones; 88% were seen once. Germline CDR1 and CDR2: LGHDT and YNNKEL (reference sequence). V lost 0 bases, J lost 5 bases, and 8 bases stayed unmatched. The CDR3 runs to 16 residues. Specimen: peripheral blood. The source of this sequence is a man between 65 and 79 years old with active COVID-19. The chain has TRBV3-1 (or the pseudogene TRBV3-2) and TRBJ2-7; 9 nucleotides align to TRBD2. The CDR3 region is CASSQDGGGRGHEQYF. Written as DNA, the CDR3 is TGTGCCAGCAGCCAAGATGGGGGCGGGAGGGGGCACGAGCAGTACTTC.